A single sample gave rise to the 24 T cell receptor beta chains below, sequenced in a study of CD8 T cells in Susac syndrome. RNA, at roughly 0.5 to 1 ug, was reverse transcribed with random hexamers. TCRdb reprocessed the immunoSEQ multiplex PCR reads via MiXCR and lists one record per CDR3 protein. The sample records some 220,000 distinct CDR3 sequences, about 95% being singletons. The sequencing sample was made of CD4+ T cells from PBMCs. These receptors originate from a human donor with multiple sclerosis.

As DNA, the CDR3 is TGTGCCAGCAGTTTGTGGGACCCAAGCAGGAATGAGCAGTTCTTC. Protein product: CASSLWDPSRNEQFF. The chain joins TRBV12-3 or TRBV12-4 to TRBJ2-1; D possibly uses TRBD1 or TRBD2 (5 bases each). Trimming stripped 3 bases from V and 7 bases from J, with 16 bases between. CDR3 length equals 15 residues.

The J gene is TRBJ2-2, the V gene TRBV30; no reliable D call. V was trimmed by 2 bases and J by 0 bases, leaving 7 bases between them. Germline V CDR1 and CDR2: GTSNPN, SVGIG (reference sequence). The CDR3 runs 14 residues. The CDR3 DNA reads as TGTGCCTGGAGTTTTACTTCGAACACCGGGGAGCTGTTTTTT. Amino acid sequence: CAWSFTSNTGELFF. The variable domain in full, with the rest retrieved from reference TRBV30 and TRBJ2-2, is SQTIHQWPATLVQPVGSPLSLECTVEGTSNPNLYWYRQAAGRGLQLLFYSVGIGQISSEVPQNLSASRPQDRQFILSSKKLLLSDSGFYLCAWSFTSNTGELFFGEGSRLTVL.

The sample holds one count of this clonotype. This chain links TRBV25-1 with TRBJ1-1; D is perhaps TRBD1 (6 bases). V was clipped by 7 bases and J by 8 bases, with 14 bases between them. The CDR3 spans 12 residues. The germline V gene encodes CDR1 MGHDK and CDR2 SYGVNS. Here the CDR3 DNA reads TGTGCCAGCACCTCCTTCAGGGGAGAAGCTTTCTTT. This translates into CASTSFRGEAFF.

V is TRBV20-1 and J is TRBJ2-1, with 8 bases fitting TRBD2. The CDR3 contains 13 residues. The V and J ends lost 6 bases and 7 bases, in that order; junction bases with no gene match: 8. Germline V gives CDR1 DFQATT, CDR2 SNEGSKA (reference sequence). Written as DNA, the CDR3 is TGCAGTGCCGCCGGGACTAGTCCGAATGAGCAGTTCTTC. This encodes CSAAGTSPNEQFF.

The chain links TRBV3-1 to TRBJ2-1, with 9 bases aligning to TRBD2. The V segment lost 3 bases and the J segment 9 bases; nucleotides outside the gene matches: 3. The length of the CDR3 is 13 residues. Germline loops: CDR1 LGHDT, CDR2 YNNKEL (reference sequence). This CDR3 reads CASSHSSGSEQFF. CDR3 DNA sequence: TGTGCCAGCAGCCACAGTAGCGGGAGTGAGCAGTTCTTC.

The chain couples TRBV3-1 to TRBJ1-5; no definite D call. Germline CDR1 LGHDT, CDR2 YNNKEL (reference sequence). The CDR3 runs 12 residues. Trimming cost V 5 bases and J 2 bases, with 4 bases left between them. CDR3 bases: TGTGCCAGCAGCTCTGGCAATCAGCCCCAGCATTTT. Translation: CASSSGNQPQHF.

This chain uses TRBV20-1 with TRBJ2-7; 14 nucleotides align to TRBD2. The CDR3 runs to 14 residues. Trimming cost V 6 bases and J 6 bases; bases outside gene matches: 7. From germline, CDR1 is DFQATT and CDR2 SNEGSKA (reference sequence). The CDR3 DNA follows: TGCAGTGCCATGCGGACTAGCGGGAGGAGCGAGCAGTACTTC. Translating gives CSAMRTSGRSEQYF.

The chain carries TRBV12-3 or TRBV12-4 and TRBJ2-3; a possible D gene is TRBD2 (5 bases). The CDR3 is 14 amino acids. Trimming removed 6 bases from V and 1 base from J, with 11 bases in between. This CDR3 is CASRVSGGTDTQYF. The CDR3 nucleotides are TGTGCCAGCAGAGTGTCCGGGGGCACAGATACGCAGTATTTT.

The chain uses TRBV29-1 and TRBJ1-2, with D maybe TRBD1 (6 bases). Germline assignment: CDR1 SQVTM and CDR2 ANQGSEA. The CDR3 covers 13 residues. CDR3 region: CSVWTDTNYGYTF. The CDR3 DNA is TGCAGTGTGTGGACAGACACTAACTATGGCTACACCTTC.

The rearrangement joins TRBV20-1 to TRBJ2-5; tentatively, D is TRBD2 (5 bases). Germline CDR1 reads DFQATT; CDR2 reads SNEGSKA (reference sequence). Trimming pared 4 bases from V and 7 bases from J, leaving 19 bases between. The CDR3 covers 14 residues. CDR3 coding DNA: TGCAGTGCTACTAGGGAACAGCCGGGGAGGACCCAGTACTTC. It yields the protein CSATREQPGRTQYF.

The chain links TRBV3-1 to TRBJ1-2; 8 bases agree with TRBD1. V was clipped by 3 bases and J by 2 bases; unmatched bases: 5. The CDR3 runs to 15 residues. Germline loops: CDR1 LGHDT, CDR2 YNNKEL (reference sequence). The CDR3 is CASSQGTGLNYGYTF. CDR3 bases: TGTGCCAGCAGCCAGGGGACAGGACTCAACTATGGCTACACCTTC.

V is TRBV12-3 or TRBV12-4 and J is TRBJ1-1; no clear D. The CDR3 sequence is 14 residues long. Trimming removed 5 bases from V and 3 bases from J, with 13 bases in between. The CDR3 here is CASSLLGAYTEAFF. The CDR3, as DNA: TGTGCCAGCAGTCTTCTGGGCGCGTACACTGAAGCTTTCTTT.

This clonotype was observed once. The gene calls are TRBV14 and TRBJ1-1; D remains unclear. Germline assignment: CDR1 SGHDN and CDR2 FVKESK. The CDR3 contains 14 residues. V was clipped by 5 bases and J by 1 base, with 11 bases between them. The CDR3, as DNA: TGTGCCAGCAGCAAAACCCCAGGGAACACTGAAGCTTTCTTT. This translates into CASSKTPGNTEAFF.

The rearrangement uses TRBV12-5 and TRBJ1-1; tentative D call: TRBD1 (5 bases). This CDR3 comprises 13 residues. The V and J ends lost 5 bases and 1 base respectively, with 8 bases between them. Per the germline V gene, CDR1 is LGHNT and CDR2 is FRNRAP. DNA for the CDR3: TGTGCTAGTGGTACCACAGGGAACACTGAAGCTTTCTTT. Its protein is CASGTTGNTEAFF. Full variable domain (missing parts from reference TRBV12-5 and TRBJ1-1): DARVTQTPRHKVTEMGQEVTMRCQPILGHNTVFWYRQTMMQGLELLAYFRNRAPLDDSGMPKDRFSAEMPDATLATLKIQPSEPRDSAVYFCASGTTGNTEAFFGQGTRLTVV.

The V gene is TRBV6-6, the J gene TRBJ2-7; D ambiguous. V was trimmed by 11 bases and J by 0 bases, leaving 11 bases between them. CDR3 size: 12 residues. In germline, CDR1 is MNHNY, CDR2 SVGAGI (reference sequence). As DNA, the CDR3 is TGTGCCGAGCGCCCGAGCTCCTACGAGCAGTACTTC. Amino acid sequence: CAERPSSYEQYF.

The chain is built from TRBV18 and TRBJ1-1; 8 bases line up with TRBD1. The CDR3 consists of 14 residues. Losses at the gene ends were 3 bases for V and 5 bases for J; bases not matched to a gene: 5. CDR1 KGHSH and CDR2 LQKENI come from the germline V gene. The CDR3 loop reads CASSPGQVGTEAFF. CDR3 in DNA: TGTGCCAGCTCACCGGGACAGGTGGGGACTGAAGCTTTCTTT.

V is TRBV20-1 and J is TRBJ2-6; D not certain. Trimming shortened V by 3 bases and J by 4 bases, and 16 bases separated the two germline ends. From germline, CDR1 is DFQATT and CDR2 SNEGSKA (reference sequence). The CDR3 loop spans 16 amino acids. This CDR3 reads CSARALAAWGANVLTF. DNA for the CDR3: TGCAGTGCTAGGGCATTGGCGGCGTGGGGGGCCAACGTCCTGACTTTC.

The CDR3 DNA follows: TGCAGCGTTGAAGGTCCGGGCCCCTACGAGCAGTACTTC. This translates into CSVEGPGPYEQYF. The genes are TRBV29-1 and TRBJ2-7; D unclear. V shed 1 base and J shed 2 bases, with 9 bases lying between them. This CDR3 is built from 13 residues. Germline loops: CDR1 SQVTM, CDR2 ANQGSEA.

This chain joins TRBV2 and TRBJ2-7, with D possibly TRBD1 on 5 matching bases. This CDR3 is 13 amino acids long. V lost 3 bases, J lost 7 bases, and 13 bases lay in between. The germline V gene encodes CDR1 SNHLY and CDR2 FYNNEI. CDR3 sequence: CASSEGQPFEQYF. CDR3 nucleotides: TGTGCCAGCAGTGAGGGGCAGCCCTTTGAGCAGTACTTC.

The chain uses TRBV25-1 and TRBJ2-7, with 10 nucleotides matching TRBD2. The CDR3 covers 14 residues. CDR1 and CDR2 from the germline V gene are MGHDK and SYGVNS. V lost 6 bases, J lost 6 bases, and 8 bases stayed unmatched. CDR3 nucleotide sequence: TGTGCCAGCAGATGGCTAGCGGGAGTCGTCGAGCAGTACTTC. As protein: CASRWLAGVVEQYF.

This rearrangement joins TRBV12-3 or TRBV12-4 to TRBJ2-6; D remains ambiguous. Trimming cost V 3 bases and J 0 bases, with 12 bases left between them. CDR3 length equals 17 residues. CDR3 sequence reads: CASSFRKSPSGANVLTF. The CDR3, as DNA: TGTGCCAGCAGTTTTCGAAAGAGTCCCTCTGGGGCCAACGTCCTGACTTTC.

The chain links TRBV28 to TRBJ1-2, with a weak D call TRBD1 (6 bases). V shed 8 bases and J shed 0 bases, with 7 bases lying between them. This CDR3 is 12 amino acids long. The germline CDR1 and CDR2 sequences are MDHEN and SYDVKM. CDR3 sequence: CASRTANYGYTF. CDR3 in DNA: TGTGCCAGCCGGACAGCTAACTATGGCTACACCTTC.

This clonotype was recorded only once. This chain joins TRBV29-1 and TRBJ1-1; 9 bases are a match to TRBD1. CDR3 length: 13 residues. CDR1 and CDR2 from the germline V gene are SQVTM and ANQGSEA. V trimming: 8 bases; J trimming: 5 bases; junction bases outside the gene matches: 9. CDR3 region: CSSAQGAQTEAFF. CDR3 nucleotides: TGCAGCTCCGCACAGGGGGCGCAGACTGAAGCTTTCTTT.

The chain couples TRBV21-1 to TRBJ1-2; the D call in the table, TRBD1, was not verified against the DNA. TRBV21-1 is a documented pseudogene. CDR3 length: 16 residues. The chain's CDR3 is CASSKDRGLEYYGYTF. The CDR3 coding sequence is TGTGCCAGCAGCAAGGACAGGGGGCTAGAATACTATGGCTACACCTTC.